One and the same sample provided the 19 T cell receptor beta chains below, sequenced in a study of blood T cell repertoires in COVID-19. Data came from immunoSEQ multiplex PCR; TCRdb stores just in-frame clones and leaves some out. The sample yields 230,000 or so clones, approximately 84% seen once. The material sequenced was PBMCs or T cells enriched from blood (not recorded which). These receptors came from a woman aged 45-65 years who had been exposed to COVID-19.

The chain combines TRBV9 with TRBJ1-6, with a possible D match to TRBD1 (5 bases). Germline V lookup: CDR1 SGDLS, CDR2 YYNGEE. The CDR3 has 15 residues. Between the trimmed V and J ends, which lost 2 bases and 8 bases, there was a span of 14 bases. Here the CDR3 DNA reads TGTGCCAGCAGCGTCTTTGGCGGGGCTGATTCACCCCTCCACTTT. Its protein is CASSVFGGADSPLHF.

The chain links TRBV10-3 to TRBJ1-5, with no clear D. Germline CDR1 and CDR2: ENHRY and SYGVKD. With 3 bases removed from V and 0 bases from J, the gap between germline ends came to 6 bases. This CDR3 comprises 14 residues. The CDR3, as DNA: TGTGCCATCAGTGAAACTCTTAGCAATCAGCCCCAGCATTTT. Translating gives CAISETLSNQPQHF.

CDR3 nucleotide sequence: TGTGCCAGCAGTCTACAGGGCCACGAGCAGTACTTC. Translating gives CASSLQGHEQYF. The J gene is TRBJ2-7, the V gene TRBV28; possibly TRBD1 for D (6 bases). Germline CDR1 and CDR2: MDHEN and SYDVKM. The CDR3 is 12 amino acids. V lost 5 bases and J lost 5, with 10 bases in between.

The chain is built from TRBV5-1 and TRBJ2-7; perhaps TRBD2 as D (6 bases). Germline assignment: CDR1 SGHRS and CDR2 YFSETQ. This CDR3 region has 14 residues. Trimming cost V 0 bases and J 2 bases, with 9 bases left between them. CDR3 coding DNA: TGCGCCAGCAGCTTGGCCGGGGGTCCCTACGAGCAGTACTTC. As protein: CASSLAGGPYEQYF.

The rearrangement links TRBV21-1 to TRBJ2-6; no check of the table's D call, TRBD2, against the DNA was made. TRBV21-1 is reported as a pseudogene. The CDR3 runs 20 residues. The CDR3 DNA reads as TGTGCCAGCAGCGCCCACACCGGGACTAGCGGGGGTTCTGGGGCCAACGTCCTGACTTTC. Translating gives CASSAHTGTSGGSGANVLTF.

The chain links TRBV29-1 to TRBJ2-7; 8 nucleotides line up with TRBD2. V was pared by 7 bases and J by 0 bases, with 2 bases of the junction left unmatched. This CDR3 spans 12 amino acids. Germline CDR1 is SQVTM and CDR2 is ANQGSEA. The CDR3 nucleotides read TGCAGCGCACTAGCGGTCTCCTACGAGCAGTACTTC. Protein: CSALAVSYEQYF.

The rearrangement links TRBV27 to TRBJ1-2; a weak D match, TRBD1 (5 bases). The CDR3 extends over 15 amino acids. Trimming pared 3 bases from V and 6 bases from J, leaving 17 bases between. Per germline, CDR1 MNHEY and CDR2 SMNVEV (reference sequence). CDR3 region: CASSFRITGTDGYTF. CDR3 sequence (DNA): TGTGCCAGCAGTTTCCGGATTACAGGCACGGATGGCTACACCTTC.

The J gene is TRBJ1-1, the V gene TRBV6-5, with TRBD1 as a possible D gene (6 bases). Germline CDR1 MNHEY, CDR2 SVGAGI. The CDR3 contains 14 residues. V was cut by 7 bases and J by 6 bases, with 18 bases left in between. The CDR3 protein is CASIHRLGASEAFF. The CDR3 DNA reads TGTGCCAGCATCCACCGTTTGGGGGCTTCTGAAGCTTTCTTT.

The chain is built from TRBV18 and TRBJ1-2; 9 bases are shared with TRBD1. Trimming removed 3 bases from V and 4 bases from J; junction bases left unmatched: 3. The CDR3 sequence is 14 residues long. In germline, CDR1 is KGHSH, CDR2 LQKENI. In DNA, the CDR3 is TGTGCCAGCTCACCGGGACAGGGAAGCTATGGCTACACCTTC. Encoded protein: CASSPGQGSYGYTF. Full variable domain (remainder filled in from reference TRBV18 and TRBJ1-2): NAGVMQNPRHLVRRRGQEARLRCSPMKGHSHVYWYRQLPEEGLKFMVYLQKENIIDESGMPKERFSAEFPKEGPSILRIQQVVRGDSAAYFCASSPGQGSYGYTFGSGTRLTVV.

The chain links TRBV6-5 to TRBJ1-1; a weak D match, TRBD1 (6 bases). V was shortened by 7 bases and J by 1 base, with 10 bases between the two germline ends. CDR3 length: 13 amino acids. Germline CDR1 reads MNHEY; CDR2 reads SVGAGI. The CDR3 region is CASTGTSNTEAFF. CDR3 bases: TGTGCCAGCACTGGGACATCGAACACTGAAGCTTTCTTT.

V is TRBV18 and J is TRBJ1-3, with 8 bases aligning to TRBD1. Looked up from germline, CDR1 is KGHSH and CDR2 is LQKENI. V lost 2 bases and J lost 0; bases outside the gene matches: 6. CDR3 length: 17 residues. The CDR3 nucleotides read TGTGCCAGCTCACCATGGGACAGGCCCTTCTCTGGAAACACCATATATTTT. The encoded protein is CASSPWDRPFSGNTIYF.

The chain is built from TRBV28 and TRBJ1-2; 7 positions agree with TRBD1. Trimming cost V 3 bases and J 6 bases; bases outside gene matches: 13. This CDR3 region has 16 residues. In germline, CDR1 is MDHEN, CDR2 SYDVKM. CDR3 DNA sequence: TGTGCCAGCAGTTTTCCCCACTCCTACAGGGGCGATGGCTACACCTTC. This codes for CASSFPHSYRGDGYTF.

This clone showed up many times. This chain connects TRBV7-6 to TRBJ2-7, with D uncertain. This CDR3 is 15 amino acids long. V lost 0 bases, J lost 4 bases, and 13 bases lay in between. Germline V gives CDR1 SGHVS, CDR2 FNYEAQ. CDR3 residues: CASSLATAPQYEQYF. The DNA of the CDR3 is TGTGCCAGCAGCTTAGCAACAGCCCCTCAATACGAGCAGTACTTC.

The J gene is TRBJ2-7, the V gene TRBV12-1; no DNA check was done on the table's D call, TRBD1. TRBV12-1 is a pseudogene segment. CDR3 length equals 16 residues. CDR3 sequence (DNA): TGTGCCAGCAGCTTTCAGGGCGGTCCATCCCAAGACGAGCAGTACTTC. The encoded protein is CASSFQGGPSQDEQYF.

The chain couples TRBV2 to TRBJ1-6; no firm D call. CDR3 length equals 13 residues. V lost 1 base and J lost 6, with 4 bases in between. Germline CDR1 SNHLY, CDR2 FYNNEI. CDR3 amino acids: CASSEGGNSPLHF. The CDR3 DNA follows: TGTGCCAGCAGTGAAGGAGGTAATTCACCCCTCCACTTT.

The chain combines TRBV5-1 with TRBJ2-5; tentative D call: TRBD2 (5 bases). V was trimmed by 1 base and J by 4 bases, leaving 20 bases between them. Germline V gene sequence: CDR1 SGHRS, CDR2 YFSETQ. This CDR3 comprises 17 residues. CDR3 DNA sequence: TGCGCCAGCAGCTTGAGGGAGACCTCCCGCCGGGGAGAGACCCAGTACTTC. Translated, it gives CASSLRETSRRGETQYF.

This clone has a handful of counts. CDR3 nucleotides: TGTGCCAGCACCCTTACGGGGGGTAGTAGGGCTTTCTTT. Its translation is CASTLTGGSRAFF. J is TRBJ1-1 and V is TRBV28, with D perhaps matching TRBD1 (5 bases). Trimming shortened V by 7 bases and J by 11 bases, and 20 bases separated the two germline ends. The germline CDR1 and CDR2 sequences are MDHEN and SYDVKM. This CDR3 spans 13 amino acids.

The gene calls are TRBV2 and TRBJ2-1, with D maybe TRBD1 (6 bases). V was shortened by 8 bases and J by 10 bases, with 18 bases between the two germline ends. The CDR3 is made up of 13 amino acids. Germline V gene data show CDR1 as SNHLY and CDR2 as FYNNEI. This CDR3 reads CASLSGEGPEQFF. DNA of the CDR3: TGTGCCAGCCTTTCAGGGGAAGGACCAGAGCAGTTCTTC.

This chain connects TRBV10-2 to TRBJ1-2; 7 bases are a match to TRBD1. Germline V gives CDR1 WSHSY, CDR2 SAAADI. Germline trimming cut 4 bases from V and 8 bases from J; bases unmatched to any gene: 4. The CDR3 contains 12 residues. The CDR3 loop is CASSASGGGYTF. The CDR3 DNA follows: TGCGCCAGCAGTGCCTCAGGGGGAGGCTACACCTTC.